Detailed here is one T cell receptor beta chain. The CDR3 is 14 amino acids. Trimming at V came to 6 bases and at J to 2 bases, leaving 5 bases not matched to a gene. The germline V gene has CDR1 SGHVS and CDR2 FQNEAQ. These data come from a study of shared clonotypes between healthy human individuals. Profiling relied on immunoSEQ multiplex PCR, and the TCRdb table lists in-frame clones only, not all of them. The sample lists about 960,000 clones, around 80% seen once, with about 1.5% in the top ten. The chain combines TRBV7-8 with TRBJ2-7; 9 nucleotides align to TRBD2. The sample consisted of memory CD4+ T cells sorted from blood. The subset was: CD45RA-negative fraction. This clonotype originated in a man between 18 and 35 years old in good health. CDR3 DNA sequence: TGTGCCAGCAGTCTAGCGGGGACTACCTACGAGCAGTACTTC. Its translation: CASSLAGTTYEQYF.